This T cell receptor (beta chain) appears in the sequencing data of a study of blood T cell repertoires in COVID-19. Study at large: Samples of COVID-19 (acute and convalescent) were obtained from the United States, Italy and Spain.

How the authors handled the data: Researchers report that nucleated cell counts were estimated from reference gene primer amplification. The method was immunoSEQ multiplex PCR; TCRdb's version includes in-frame clones alone and lacks a portion of them. The DNA gave D and trimming, while V, J and clone size come from that table. The data hold under 500,000 clones, with roughly 87% observed a single time. The CDR3 spans 15 residues. Trimming left V 5 bases short and J 2 bases short, with 15 bases between. Germline V lookup: CDR1 MDHEN, CDR2 SYDVKM. Only one count was recorded for this clone. V usage is TRBV28 and J usage is TRBJ1-1; no definite D call. The receptor was isolated from a woman aged 18-29 years with acute COVID-19. The sequencing sample was made of PBMCs or T cells enriched from blood (not recorded which). CDR3 bases: TGTGCCAGCAGTGGTAGCACACGTCTAAACACTGAAGCTTTCTTT. Residues: CASSGSTRLNTEAFF.